This T cell receptor (beta chain) stems from a study of cytotoxic CD8 clonotypes in ibrutinib-treated CLL. CDR1 SGHKS and CDR2 YYEKEE come from the germline V gene (reference sequence). The V segment lost 2 bases and the J segment 1 base; nucleotides outside the gene matches: 4. The CDR3 totals 16 residues. On this clone itself: Antigen: not known.

Study-wide results and limits: T-cell clonality at baseline went above that of age-matched healthy donors and rose and fell with circulating CD8+ T-cell counts.

The protocol was immunoSEQ multiplex PCR, while the TCRdb copy is restricted to in-frame clones and leaves out a portion. Of tens of thousands of clones listed, roughly three quarters are singletons. The input for sequencing was PBMCs, taken before ibrutinib treatment. The clonotype was recovered from a human donor with chronic lymphocytic leukemia. This rearrangement joins TRBV5-5 to TRBJ2-5, with 11 bases matching TRBD1. The CDR3 nucleotides are TGTGCCAGCAGCTTTGGACAGGGGGCGCCCCAAGAGACCCAGTACTTC. Protein: CASSFGQGAPQETQYF.